This entry lists 18 T cell receptor beta chains sequenced from one sample in a study of PD-L1 blockade in urothelial cancer. TCRdb's table, derived via immunoSEQ multiplex PCR, lists solely in-frame clones and lacks some. In the table there are about 84,000 clones, 90% of which are singletons. The sequenced sample was PBMCs, obtained around atezolizumab (anti-PD-L1) treatment. Receptor source: a man aged 55 to 70 with urothelial cancer.

Concerning this clone itself: The sample carries other DNA sequences with the same CDR3. The V and J genes are TRBV5-4 and TRBJ2-5; D gene ambiguous. Trimming cost V 0 bases and J 0 bases, with 6 bases left between them. Germline V gene sequence: CDR1 SGHNT, CDR2 YYREEE (reference sequence). The CDR3 loop spans 14 amino acids. The CDR3 region is CASSLVGDQETQYF. In nucleotides, the CDR3 is TGTGCCAGCAGCTTGGTCGGTGACCAAGAGACCCAGTACTTC.

V usage is TRBV19 and J usage is TRBJ2-3; a weak D match, TRBD2 (7 bases). Deletions cut 10 bases from V and 0 bases from J, with 11 bases between. CDR1 and CDR2 (germline): LNHDA, SQIVND (reference sequence). This CDR3 spans 13 amino acids. CDR3 sequence (DNA): TGTGCCACCCGGGGGGCTAGCACAGATACGCAGTATTTT. This encodes CATRGASTDTQYF. Drawing the rest from reference TRBV19 and TRBJ2-3, the complete variable domain is DGGITQSPKYLFRKEGQNVTLSCEQNLNHDAMYWYRQDPGQGLRLIYYSQIVNDFQKGDIAEGYSVSREKKESFPLTVTSAQKNPTAFYLCATRGASTDTQYFGPGTRLTVL.

The chain employs TRBV11-2 and TRBJ2-3, with unresolved D. V was shortened by 0 bases and J by 0 bases, with 10 bases between the two germline ends. This CDR3 has 16 residues. In germline, CDR1 is SGHAT, CDR2 FQNNGV. CDR3 nucleotide sequence: TGTGCCAGCAGCTTAGAATTTACGACTAGCACAGATACGCAGTATTTT. Translation: CASSLEFTTSTDTQYF.

V gene TRBV29-1 combines with J gene TRBJ1-1, with a weak D call TRBD1 (6 bases). The CDR3 runs to 12 residues. Germline values: CDR1 SQVTM, CDR2 ANQGSEA. Trimming took off 0 bases at V and 4 bases at J, with 6 bases between the two ends. DNA of the CDR3: TGCAGCGTTGAAGAGGGGGCCACTGAAGCTTTCTTT. Protein product: CSVEEGATEAFF.

The chain recombines TRBV6-5 with TRBJ2-2; 11 bases are shared with TRBD2. The CDR3 extends over 13 amino acids. Germline loops: CDR1 MNHEY, CDR2 SVGAGI. The V gene end was trimmed by 4 bases and the J gene end by 9 bases; junction bases not matched to a gene: 1. CDR3 loop: CASSLAGGRELFF. Here the CDR3 DNA reads TGTGCCAGCAGTTTAGCGGGGGGGCGGGAGCTGTTTTTT.

The chain links TRBV6-1 to TRBJ2-3; 9 bases are shared with TRBD1. V shed 0 bases, J shed 4 bases, and the junction held 5 bases outside the gene matches. Germline CDR1 is MNHNS and CDR2 is SASEGT. This CDR3 is 16 amino acids long. CDR3 DNA: TGTGCCAGCAGTGAAGCGACAGGGGGTCTAGCAGATACGCAGTATTTT. Translated: CASSEATGGLADTQYF.

The CDR3 nucleotides are TGCGCCAGCAGCCATGGGGGGGGGCCGGGAACCGGGGAGCTGTTTTTT. Amino acids: CASSHGGGPGTGELFF. The V gene is TRBV4-3, the J gene TRBJ2-2; TRBD2 is a possible D gene (7 bases). This CDR3 contains 16 residues. V shed 3 bases and J shed 5 bases, with 16 bases lying between them. CDR1 LGHNA and CDR2 YSLEER come from the germline V gene.

The chain carries TRBV30 and TRBJ2-7, with 9 bases aligning to TRBD2. V trimming: 5 bases; J trimming: 3 bases; junction bases outside the gene matches: 5. The CDR3 is made up of 13 amino acids. Germline V lookup: CDR1 GTSNPN, CDR2 SVGIG (reference sequence). The CDR3 region has the DNA TGTGCCTGGCGGGTAGCGGGAGTCTACGAGCAGTACTTC. This gives the protein CAWRVAGVYEQYF.

The chain joins TRBV27 to TRBJ2-3; D call uncertain. Trimming cost V 3 bases and J 8 bases, with 18 bases left between them. CDR1 and CDR2 from the germline V gene are MNHEY and SMNVEV (reference sequence). The CDR3 length is 15 residues. The CDR3 spells CASSFLAQPPGTQYF. The CDR3 DNA is TGTGCCAGCAGTTTCTTAGCCCAGCCGCCCGGTACGCAGTATTTT.

V gene TRBV5-6 combines with J gene TRBJ1-1; 12 bases are a match to TRBD1. There are 15 residues in the CDR3. Per germline, CDR1 SGHDT and CDR2 YYEEEE. V shed 6 bases, J shed 1 base, and the junction held 4 bases outside the gene matches. CDR3 sequence reads: CASTGDRGRNTEAFF. In DNA, the CDR3 is TGTGCCAGCACCGGGGACAGGGGGCGGAACACTGAAGCTTTCTTT.

CDR3 nucleotide sequence: TGTGCCAGCGAGGAACGGACAACTAATGAAAAACTGTTTTTT. Residues: CASEERTTNEKLFF. The rearrangement joins TRBV6-1 to TRBJ1-4, with unresolved D. Germline lookup yields CDR1 MNHNS and CDR2 SASEGT. The V end was cut by 8 bases, the J end by 0 bases, with 10 bases between. The CDR3 has 14 amino acids.

The chain links TRBV5-6 to TRBJ2-1, with 11 bases lining up with TRBD2. The CDR3 length is 16 residues. V lost 4 bases and J lost 4; bases outside the gene matches: 7. Germline values: CDR1 SGHDT, CDR2 YYEEEE. The CDR3 loop is CASSPTTSGAYNEQFF. In DNA form, the CDR3 reads TGTGCCAGCAGCCCCACGACTAGCGGGGCGTACAATGAGCAGTTCTTC.

The CDR3 DNA is TGTGCCAGCACCTCTGGGGACAGTAGCAATCAGCCCCAGCATTTT. Its protein is CASTSGDSSNQPQHF. The genes are TRBV2 and TRBJ1-5, with 7 nucleotides matching TRBD1. V lost 7 bases, J lost 0 bases, and 6 bases stayed unmatched. CDR3 size: 15 residues. The germline CDR1 and CDR2 sequences are SNHLY and FYNNEI.

The V gene is TRBV9, the J gene TRBJ2-3, with 8 bases aligning to TRBD2. J was trimmed by 4 bases and V by 4 bases; bases with no gene match: 8. CDR1 SGDLS and CDR2 YYNGEE come from the germline V gene. The CDR3 loop spans 15 amino acids. The CDR3 is CASSTSGGAADTQYF. CDR3 in DNA: TGTGCCAGCAGCACCTCCGGGGGGGCCGCAGATACGCAGTATTTT.

This clone was recorded once. The J gene is TRBJ2-2, the V gene TRBV4-2; 7 nucleotides match TRBD1. Trimming cost V 5 bases and J 8 bases; bases outside gene matches: 20. Germline CDR1 and CDR2: LGHNA and YNFKEQ. This CDR3 comprises 18 residues. The DNA for the CDR3 is TGTGCCAGCAGCTCGGCACCAGAGCCAGGGGGAATTTCAGGGGAGCTGTTTTTT. This sequence encodes CASSSAPEPGGISGELFF.

This clone was counted once. The chain is built from TRBV19 and TRBJ1-1; the D is unclear. The CDR3 loop spans 15 amino acids. The V end was cut by 6 bases, the J end by 1 base, with 15 bases between. Germline CDR1 is LNHDA and CDR2 is SQIVND (reference sequence). CDR3 protein: CASRPFTEPNTEAFF. The CDR3 coding sequence is TGTGCCAGTAGGCCTTTCACAGAGCCGAACACTGAAGCTTTCTTT.

The J gene is TRBJ1-3, the V gene TRBV19; D is ambiguous. The CDR3 loop spans 15 amino acids. CDR1 is LNHDA, CDR2 SQIVND, per germline (reference sequence). V dropped 9 bases and J dropped 0 bases, with 15 bases sitting between them. The CDR3 spells CASTRGSGSGNTIYF. DNA for the CDR3: TGTGCCAGCACCCGGGGTTCCGGCTCTGGAAACACCATATATTTT.

The chain carries TRBV9 and TRBJ2-6; 12 positions agree with TRBD2. Germline V lookup: CDR1 SGDLS, CDR2 YYNGEE. The J segment lost 2 bases and the V segment lost 0 bases, leaving 6 bases of the junction unmatched. The CDR3 spans 19 residues. The DNA for the CDR3 is TGTGCCAGCAGCGTAGAACTAGCGGGGGGCGGGGCTGGGGCCAACGTCCTGACTTTC. Protein product: CASSVELAGGGAGANVLTF.